These 8 T cell receptor beta chains share one sample of origin, sequenced in a study of monozygotic twins with inflammatory bowel disease. TCRdb reprocessed the 5' RACE reads and keeps a single row for each CDR3 protein, giving no DNA. The sample totals fewer than 350,000 distinct CDR3 sequences. The specimen was blood. These receptors all stem from a human donor with ulcerative colitis or Crohn's disease, or a healthy co-twin of an affected twin (not recorded which).

The chain couples TRBV3-1 to TRBJ2-1. Germline V gives CDR1 LGHDT, CDR2 YNNKEL (reference sequence). This CDR3 is 14 amino acids long. The CDR3 spells CASSQPGPYNEQFF.

The V gene is TRBV5-5, the J gene TRBJ1-4; TCRdb's assignment of TRBD1 cannot be checked, as there is no DNA. The CDR3 sequence is 15 residues long. Per germline, CDR1 SGHKS and CDR2 YYEKEE (reference sequence). CDR3 sequence: CASSITGGSNEKLFF.

This rearrangement joins TRBV6-1 to TRBJ1-1; TCRdb's D gene call, TRBD1, goes unchecked for lack of DNA. Germline loops: CDR1 MNHNS, CDR2 SASEGT. The CDR3 extends over 14 amino acids. Here the CDR3 reads CASLRGAMNTEAFF.

The chain employs TRBV12-3 or TRBV12-4 and TRBJ2-3; TCRdb's D call, TRBD2, is unchecked because there is no DNA. This CDR3 region has 12 residues. CDR3 sequence reads: CASEGTTDTQYF.

The chain has TRBV19 and TRBJ2-7; the D gene TCRdb calls, TRBD1, cannot be checked with no DNA. CDR3 size: 13 residues. Per the germline V gene, CDR1 is LNHDA and CDR2 is SQIVND (reference sequence). This chain's CDR3 is CASSPTGTGEQYF.

The chain has TRBV5-1 and TRBJ2-3; TCRdb lists TRBD1, though no DNA is available to test this call. CDR3 length equals 18 residues. Germline V gives CDR1 SGHRS, CDR2 YFSETQ. CDR3 residues: CASSLVGAGAAGDDTQYF.

The chain combines TRBV28 with TRBJ1-1. From germline, CDR1 is MDHEN and CDR2 SYDVKM. The CDR3 loop spans 13 amino acids. CDR3 loop: CASSLVRNTEAFF.

V gene TRBV5-1 combines with J gene TRBJ1-5. Germline V gene data show CDR1 as SGHRS and CDR2 as YFSETQ. This CDR3 is 15 amino acids long. The CDR3 sequence is CASSYDGFSNQPQHF.